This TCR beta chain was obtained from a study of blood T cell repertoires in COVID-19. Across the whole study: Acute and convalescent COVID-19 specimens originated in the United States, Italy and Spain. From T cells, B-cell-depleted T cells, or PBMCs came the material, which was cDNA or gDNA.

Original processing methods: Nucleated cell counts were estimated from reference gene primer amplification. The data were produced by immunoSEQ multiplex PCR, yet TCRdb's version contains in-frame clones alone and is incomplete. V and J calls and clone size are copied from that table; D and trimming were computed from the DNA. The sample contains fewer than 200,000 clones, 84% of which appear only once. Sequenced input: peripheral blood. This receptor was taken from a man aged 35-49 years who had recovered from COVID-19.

The CDR3 protein is CASSEYTAPTNEKLFF. The CDR3 nucleotides are TGTGCCAGCAGTGAATATACAGCCCCAACTAATGAAAAACTGTTTTTT. This sequence joins TRBV25-1 and TRBJ1-4, with unresolved D. The germline V gene has CDR1 MGHDK and CDR2 SYGVNS. Trimming removed 0 bases at V and 0 bases at J, with 8 bases between. The CDR3 runs to 16 residues.